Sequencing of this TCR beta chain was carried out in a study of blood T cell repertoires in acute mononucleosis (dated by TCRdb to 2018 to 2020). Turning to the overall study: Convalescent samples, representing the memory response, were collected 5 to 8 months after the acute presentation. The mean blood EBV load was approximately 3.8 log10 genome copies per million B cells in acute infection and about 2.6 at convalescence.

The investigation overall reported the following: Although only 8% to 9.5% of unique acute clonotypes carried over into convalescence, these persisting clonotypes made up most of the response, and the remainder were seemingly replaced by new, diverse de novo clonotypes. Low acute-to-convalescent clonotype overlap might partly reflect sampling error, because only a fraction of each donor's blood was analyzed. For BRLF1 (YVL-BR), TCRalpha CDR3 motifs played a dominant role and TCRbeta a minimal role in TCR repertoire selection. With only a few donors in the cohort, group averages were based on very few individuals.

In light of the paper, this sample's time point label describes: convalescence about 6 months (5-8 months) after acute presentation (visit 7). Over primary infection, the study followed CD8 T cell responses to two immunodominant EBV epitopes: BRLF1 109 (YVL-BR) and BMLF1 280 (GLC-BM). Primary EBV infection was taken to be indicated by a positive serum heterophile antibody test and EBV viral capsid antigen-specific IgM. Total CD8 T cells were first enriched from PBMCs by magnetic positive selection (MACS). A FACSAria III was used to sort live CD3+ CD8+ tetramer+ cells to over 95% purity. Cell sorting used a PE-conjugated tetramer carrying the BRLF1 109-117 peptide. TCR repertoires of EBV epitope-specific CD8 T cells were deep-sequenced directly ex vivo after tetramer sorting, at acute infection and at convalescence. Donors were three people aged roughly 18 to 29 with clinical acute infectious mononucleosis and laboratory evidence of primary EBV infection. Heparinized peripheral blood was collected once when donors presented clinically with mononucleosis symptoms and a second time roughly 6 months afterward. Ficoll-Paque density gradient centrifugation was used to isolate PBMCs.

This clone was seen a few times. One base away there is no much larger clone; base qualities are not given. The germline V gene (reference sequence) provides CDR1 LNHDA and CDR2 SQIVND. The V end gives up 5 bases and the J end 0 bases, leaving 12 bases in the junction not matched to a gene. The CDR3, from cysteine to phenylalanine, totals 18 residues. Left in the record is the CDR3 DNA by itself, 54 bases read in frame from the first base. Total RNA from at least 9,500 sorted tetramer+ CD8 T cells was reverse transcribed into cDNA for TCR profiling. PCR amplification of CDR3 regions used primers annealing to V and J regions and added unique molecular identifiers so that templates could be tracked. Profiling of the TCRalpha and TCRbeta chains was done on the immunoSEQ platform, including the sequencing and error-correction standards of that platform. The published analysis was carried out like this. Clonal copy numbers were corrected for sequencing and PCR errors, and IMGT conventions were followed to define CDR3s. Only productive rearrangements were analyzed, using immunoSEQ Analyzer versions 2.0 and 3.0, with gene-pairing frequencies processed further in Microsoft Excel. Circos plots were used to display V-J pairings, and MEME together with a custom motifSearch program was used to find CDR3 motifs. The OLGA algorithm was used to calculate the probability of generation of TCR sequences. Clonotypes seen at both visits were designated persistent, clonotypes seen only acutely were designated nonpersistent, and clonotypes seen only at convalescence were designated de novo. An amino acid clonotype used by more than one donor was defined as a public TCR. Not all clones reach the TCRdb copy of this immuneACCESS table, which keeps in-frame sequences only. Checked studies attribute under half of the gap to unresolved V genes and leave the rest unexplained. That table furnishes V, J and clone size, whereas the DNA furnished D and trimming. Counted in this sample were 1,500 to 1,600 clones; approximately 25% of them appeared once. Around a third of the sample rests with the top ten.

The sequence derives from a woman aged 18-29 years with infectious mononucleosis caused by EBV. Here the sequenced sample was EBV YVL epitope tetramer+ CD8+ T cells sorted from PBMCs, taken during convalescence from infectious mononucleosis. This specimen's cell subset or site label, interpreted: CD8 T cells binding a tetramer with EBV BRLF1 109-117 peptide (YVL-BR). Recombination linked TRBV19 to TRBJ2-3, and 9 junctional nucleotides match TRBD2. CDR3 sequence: CASSSRKGLAPSTDTQYF. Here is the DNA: TGTGCCAGTAGTTCACGAAAAGGACTAGCGCCTAGCACAGATACGCAGTATTTT.